Listed below are T cell receptor beta chains from one sample, sequenced in a study of cytomegalovirus exposure and HLA in healthy donors. The assay was immunoSEQ multiplex PCR, and TCRdb's table has in-frame clones only and misses some. Of 150,000 to 200,000 clones listed, roughly 80% are singletons. Sample: PBMCs. These receptor sequences come from a woman aged 18 to 35 in good health and CMV-seropositive. CDR3s include the opening cysteine and the closing phenylalanine or tryptophan. D genes are given only for firm matches. Rows may omit the clone size; those that give it use once, few, many or a size class.

J,V,D,size,CDR3,DNA
TRBJ1-5,TRBV29-1,TRBD1,once,CSVEDRGSNQPQHF,TGCAGCGTTGAGGACAGGGGCAGCAATCAGCCCCAGCATTTT
TRBJ1-5,TRBV28,.,.,CASSLIPVGGQPQHF,TGTGCCAGCAGTTTAATCCCGGTTGGGGGGCAGCCCCAGCATTTT
TRBJ1-1,TRBV5-1,.,.,CASSLQGLTEAFF,TGCGCCAGCAGCTTGCAGGGGCTTACTGAAGCTTTCTTT
TRBJ1-2,TRBV6-1,.,.,CASSEAVRTYGYTF,TGTGCCAGCAGTGAAGCGGTGCGTACCTATGGCTACACCTTC
TRBJ2-5,TRBV28,TRBD2,.,CASTDPVGEAGGGETQYF,TGTGCCAGCACCGACCCTGTGGGGGAGGCGGGGGGCGGAGAGACCCAGTACTTC
TRBJ1-1,TRBV7-9,.,.,CAAGGDTEAFF,TGTGCCGCGGGGGGGGACACTGAAGCTTTCTTT
TRBJ2-3,TRBV7-3,.,.,CASSLTPRGTDTQYF,TGTGCCAGCAGCTTAACTCCAAGGGGGACAGATACGCAGTATTTT
TRBJ2-1,TRBV20-1,.,once,CSATGTAEQFF,TGCAGTGCTACGGGGACTGCCGAGCAGTTCTTC
TRBJ2-5,TRBV5-4,.,.,CASSLTPWDTETQYF,TGTGCCAGCAGCCTCACCCCTTGGGACACAGAGACCCAGTACTTC
TRBJ2-1,TRBV5-1,.,.,CASSTGRPGVGEQFF,TGCGCCAGCAGTACGGGGCGCCCGGGGGTCGGTGAGCAGTTCTTC
TRBJ1-2,TRBV14,.,.,CASSPGGFGQSYGYTF,TGTGCCAGCAGCCCTGGTGGGTTTGGGCAGAGCTATGGCTACACCTTC
TRBJ2-2,TRBV11-3,TRBD1,.,CASSLEDPGQGYTGELFF,TGTGCCAGCAGCTTAGAGGACCCGGGACAGGGGTACACCGGGGAGCTGTTTTTT
TRBJ2-7,TRBV6-1,.,.,CASIGAGGTYEQYF,TGTGCCAGCATAGGGGCAGGAGGGACCTACGAGCAGTACTTC
TRBJ2-7,TRBV29-1,.,.,CSVSAGIGYEQYF,TGCAGCGTGTCGGCAGGGATCGGATACGAGCAGTACTTC
TRBJ1-2,TRBV6-4,TRBD1,few,CASKGQGYGYTF,TGTGCCAGCAAAGGACAGGGCTATGGCTACACCTTC
TRBJ1-6,TRBV5-5,TRBD1,.,CASSLSTGALSSYNSPLHF,TGTGCCAGCAGCTTGTCGACAGGGGCCTTGAGCTCCTATAATTCACCCCTCCACTTT
TRBJ1-2,TRBV19,.,.,CASSPGLSISYYGYTF,TGTGCCAGTAGTCCCGGACTCTCTATATCTTACTATGGCTACACCTTC
TRBJ2-7,TRBV2,.,.,CASSPTRGNGEQYF,TGTGCCAGCAGCCCGACAAGGGGCAACGGCGAGCAGTACTTC
TRBJ2-1,TRBV19,.,.,CASSILGESYNEQFF,TGTGCCAGTAGTATTTTGGGAGAGTCCTACAATGAGCAGTTCTTC
TRBJ1-1,TRBV20-1,.,.,CSAPDGSEAFF,TGCAGTGCTCCCGATGGCAGTGAAGCTTTCTTT